This TCR beta chain was captured by sequencing in a study of blood T cells in healthy people across ages. A second PCR, run for roughly 7 to 12 cycles, used a sample-barcoded 5' primer plus a J-beta primer mix. The authors tagged each cDNA molecule using a template-switch adaptor with 12 random nucleotides. TCRdb passed the 5' RACE reads through MiXCR, listing each CDR3 protein once. The sample has nearly 1 million distinct CDR3 sequences, roughly 51% seen once. Study-wide results and caveats: A roughly linear fall in TCR beta diversity per million T cells was seen with increasing age. Using unsorted PBMCs precluded a conclusive naive versus antigen-experienced comparison.

Trimming left V 0 bases short and J 5 bases short, with 13 bases between. The germline V gene encodes CDR1 LGHNA and CDR2 YNFKEQ. The CDR3 spans 16 residues. A remark on this clonotype: Its specificity is not known.

This receptor was obtained from a woman aged 60-75 years in good health. The sequencing input was blood. This chain joins TRBV4-2 and TRBJ1-4, with TRBD1 as a possible D gene (6 bases). The CDR3 sequence is CASSQEVGARNEKLFF. The CDR3 DNA sequence: TGTGCCAGCAGCCAAGAAGTGGGGGCTCGGAATGAAAAACTGTTTTTT.